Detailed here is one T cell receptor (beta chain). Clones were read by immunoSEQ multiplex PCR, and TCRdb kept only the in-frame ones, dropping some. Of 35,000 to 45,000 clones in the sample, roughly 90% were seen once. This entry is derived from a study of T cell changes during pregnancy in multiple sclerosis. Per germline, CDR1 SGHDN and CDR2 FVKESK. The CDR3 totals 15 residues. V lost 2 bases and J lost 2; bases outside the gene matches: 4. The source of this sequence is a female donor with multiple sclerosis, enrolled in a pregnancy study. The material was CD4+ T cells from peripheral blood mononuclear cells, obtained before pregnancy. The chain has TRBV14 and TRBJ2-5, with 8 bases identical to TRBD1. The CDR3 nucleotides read TGTGCCAGCAGCCAACTACAGGGGGGACAAGAGACCCAGTACTTC. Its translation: CASSQLQGGQETQYF.